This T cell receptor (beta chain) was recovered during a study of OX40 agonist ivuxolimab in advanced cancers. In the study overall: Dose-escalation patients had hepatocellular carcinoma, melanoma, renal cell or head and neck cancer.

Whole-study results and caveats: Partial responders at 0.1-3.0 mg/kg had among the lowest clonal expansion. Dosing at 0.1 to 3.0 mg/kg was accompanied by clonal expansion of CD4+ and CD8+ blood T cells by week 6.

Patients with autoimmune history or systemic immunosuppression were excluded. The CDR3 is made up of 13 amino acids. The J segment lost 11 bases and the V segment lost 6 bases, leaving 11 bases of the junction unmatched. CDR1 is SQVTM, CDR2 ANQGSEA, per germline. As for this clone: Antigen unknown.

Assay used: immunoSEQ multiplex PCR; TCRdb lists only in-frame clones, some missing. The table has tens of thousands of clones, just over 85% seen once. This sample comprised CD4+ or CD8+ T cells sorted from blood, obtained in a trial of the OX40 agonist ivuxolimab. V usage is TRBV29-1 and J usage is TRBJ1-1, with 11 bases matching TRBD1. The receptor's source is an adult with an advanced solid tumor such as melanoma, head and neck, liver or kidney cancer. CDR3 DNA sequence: TGCAGCGTATATGGACAGGGGGCGCACCGGGCTTTCTTT. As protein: CSVYGQGAHRAFF.